Listed here are 22 T cell receptor beta chains from one sample, sequenced in a study of regulatory T cells in long-lasting Graves disease. Building the TCR beta libraries relied on iRepertoire HTBI primers, and CDR3 regions underwent Arm-PCR. TCRdb re-called the multiplex PCR reads through MiXCR, storing one row per CDR3 protein. The data hold a few hundred thousand distinct CDR3 sequences, with roughly a fifth observed a single time. Time point in this sample: newly diagnosed GD, antithyroid drugs for less than 3 months. PBMC RNA was the source of the TCR library. The sample in question was peripheral blood mononuclear cells (PBMCs), obtained at new diagnosis, from a patient treated with antithyroid drugs. Every receptor here comes from a female donor with Graves disease.

At least ten counts were recorded for this clonotype. The rearrangement joins TRBV24-1 to TRBJ2-3; 8 nucleotides line up with TRBD1. Germline lookup yields CDR1 KGHDR and CDR2 SFDVKD. J gave up 2 bases and V 3 bases, and 6 bases lay outside the gene matches. The CDR3 consists of 16 residues. The CDR3 region has the DNA TGTGCCACCAGTGATGCGGGACAGGCGATCACAGATACGCAGTATTTT. It specifies CATSDAGQAITDTQYF.

Many counts were recorded for this clonotype. This CDR3 reads CASSSGGEVVPVNEQFF. The CDR3 DNA reads as TGTGCCAGCAGCAGCGGGGGAGAAGTCGTTCCCGTCAATGAGCAGTTCTTC. The chain is built from TRBV11-3 and TRBJ2-1; the match to TRBD2 covers 8 bases. V lost 5 bases to trimming and J lost 6 bases; unmatched junction nucleotides: 15. There are 17 residues in the CDR3. Per the germline V gene, CDR1 is SGHNT and CDR2 is YENEEA.

Many counts were recorded for this clonotype. The V call is TRBV20-1, the J call TRBJ2-7, with D possibly being TRBD1 (6 bases). CDR3 length: 13 amino acids. The germline V gene has CDR1 DFQATT and CDR2 SNEGSKA (reference sequence). The germline V and J ends were trimmed by 2 bases and 2 bases, with 10 bases remaining between them. CDR3 bases: TGCAGTGCTAGATACAGGACAGCCTACGAGCAGTACTTC. This sequence encodes CSARYRTAYEQYF.

V is TRBV19 and J is TRBJ2-2; weak D call: TRBD2 (6 bases). The CDR3 consists of 18 residues. Trimming shortened V by 7 bases and J by 0 bases, and 21 bases separated the two germline ends. CDR1 and CDR2 (germline): LNHDA, SQIVND (reference sequence). CDR3 protein: CASIPRVGTSPNTGELFF. The DNA for the CDR3 is TGTGCCAGTATCCCTAGGGTGGGGACTTCACCGAACACCGGGGAGCTGTTTTTT.

The chain employs TRBV6-1 and TRBJ2-7, with TRBD1 matching 7 bases. The CDR3 totals 13 residues. With V trimmed by 6 bases and J by 1 base, 3 bases remained unmatched. The germline gives CDR1 MNHNS, CDR2 SASEGT. CDR3 sequence: CASRLTGSYEQYF. The CDR3 DNA reads as TGTGCCAGCAGACTGACAGGGTCCTACGAGCAGTACTTC.

This clonotype was seen a few times. The chain recombines TRBV25-1 with TRBJ2-5; D is perhaps TRBD2 (5 bases). Between the trimmed V and J ends, which lost 8 bases and 3 bases, there was a span of 13 bases. Germline V lookup: CDR1 MGHDK, CDR2 SYGVNS. The CDR3 consists of 13 residues. CDR3 loop: CASAPSSEETQYF. In DNA, the CDR3 is TGTGCCAGCGCCCCTAGCTCAGAAGAGACCCAGTACTTC.

This clonotype has at least ten counts. This chain links TRBV10-3 with TRBJ1-1; 7 nucleotides match TRBD1. Germline loops: CDR1 ENHRY, CDR2 SYGVKD. The CDR3 extends over 13 amino acids. V was pared by 4 bases and J by 4 bases, with 3 bases of the junction left unmatched. The CDR3 coding sequence is TGTGCCATCAGTGGGGACAGCTTCACTGAAGCTTTCTTT. Protein sequence: CAISGDSFTEAFF.

There are many counts of this clonotype. V is TRBV6-4 and J is TRBJ2-3; no definite D call. Per the germline V gene, CDR1 is MRHNA and CDR2 is SNTAGT. The ends were cut back, 0 bases at V and 2 bases at J, with 6 bases in the middle. The CDR3 runs 14 residues. Here the CDR3 reads CASSDSAATDTQYF. The CDR3 coding sequence is TGTGCCAGCAGTGACTCTGCCGCCACAGATACGCAGTATTTT.

This clonotype was recorded many times. The chain employs TRBV29-1 and TRBJ1-1, with 11 bases that match TRBD1. V shed 7 bases, J shed 4 bases, and the junction held 5 bases outside the gene matches. Germline CDR1 and CDR2: SQVTM and ANQGSEA. The CDR3 is 13 residues long. The CDR3 spells CSATGTGGTEAFF. For the CDR3, the DNA is TGCAGCGCCACCGGGACAGGGGGCACTGAAGCTTTCTTT.

The table lists this clonotype with many counts. The J gene is TRBJ1-1, the V gene TRBV20-1; the D gene is possibly TRBD1 (5 bases). Germline loops: CDR1 DFQATT, CDR2 SNEGSKA (reference sequence). This CDR3 has 15 amino acids. Trimming removed 1 base at V and 4 bases at J, with 16 bases between. The DNA of the CDR3 is TGCAGTGCTAGAGGCTCGGGACCCAGAGCCACTGAAGCTTTCTTT. Translation: CSARGSGPRATEAFF.

This clonotype was found a few times. The J gene is TRBJ1-4, the V gene TRBV7-2, with unresolved D. Trimming took 2 bases from V and 0 from J, leaving 10 bases between them. CDR1 and CDR2 (germline): SGHTA, FQGNSA. The CDR3 consists of 16 residues. The CDR3 protein is CASSLSPWATNEKLFF. The CDR3 region has the DNA TGTGCCAGCAGCTTATCCCCCTGGGCAACTAATGAAAAACTGTTTTTT.

In the case of this clonotype: With a far larger clone one base away, a read error is the likely cause. The conserved final phenylalanine or tryptophan is absent from the CDR3, which likely points to a read error. No DNA is shown, since the ends of the CDR3 on it are uncertain; the CDR3 is the one TCRdb lists. The rearrangement joins TRBV24-1 to TRBJ2-3; TRBD1 is the table's D call, not checked against the DNA. The CDR3 length equals 15 residues, ends included. Germline V gives CDR1 KGHDR, CDR2 SFDVKD. CDR3 residues: CATSDSGQGSYEQYI.

This clonotype was counted at least ten times. V and J are TRBV7-2 and TRBJ1-4, with D perhaps matching TRBD1 (5 bases). V lost 5 bases, J lost 0 bases, and 10 bases lay in between. CDR1 is SGHTA, CDR2 FQGNSA, per germline. The CDR3 covers 15 residues. CDR3 nucleotide sequence: TGTGCCAGCAGCCGTTGGGGGGCAACTAATGAAAAACTGTTTTTT. Translated, it gives CASSRWGATNEKLFF.

CDR3 bases: TGTGCCAGCAGGGACAGGGGGCTGAGAGAAAAACTGTTTTTT. Translation: CASRDRGLREKLFF. The rearrangement uses TRBV6-2 or TRBV6-3 and TRBJ1-4, with TRBD1 identical over 11 bases. Losses at the gene ends were 6 bases for V and 8 bases for J; bases not matched to a gene: 5. This CDR3 has 14 residues. Germline values: CDR1 MNHEY, CDR2 SVGEGT.

The V call is TRBV20-1, the J call TRBJ2-5, with 11 bases fitting TRBD2. There are 16 residues in the CDR3. CDR1 and CDR2 (germline): DFQATT, SNEGSKA (reference sequence). The J segment lost 2 bases and the V segment lost 4 bases, leaving 9 bases of the junction unmatched. In DNA form, the CDR3 reads TGCAGTGCTATTCGACTAGCGGGGAGGGGGCAAGAGACCCAGTACTTC. As protein: CSAIRLAGRGQETQYF.

This clonotype occurred a few times. This chain uses TRBV9 with TRBJ2-7; tentatively, D is TRBD1 (6 bases). This CDR3 spans 14 amino acids. Trimming pared 4 bases from V and 0 bases from J, leaving 11 bases between. Looked up from germline, CDR1 is SGDLS and CDR2 is YYNGEE. The DNA for the CDR3 is TGTGCCAGCAGCCCTCGGGACATCTCCTACGAGCAGTACTTC. Protein: CASSPRDISYEQYF.

The table lists this clonotype with many counts. The chain combines TRBV6-2 or TRBV6-3 with TRBJ2-1, with no clear D. Germline values: CDR1 MNHEY, CDR2 SVGEGT. Trimming took off 4 bases at V and 9 bases at J, with 13 bases between the two ends. CDR3 length equals 13 residues. The CDR3 is CASSSNFLGEQFF. In DNA form, the CDR3 reads TGTGCCAGCAGTTCAAACTTTTTAGGTGAGCAGTTCTTC.

A remark on this clonotype: It is likely a read error: a sequence one base away is far more abundant. The rearrangement joins TRBV12-3 or TRBV12-4 to TRBJ2-1, with TRBD2 matching 10 bases. The CDR3 is 14 residues long. V trimming: 3 bases; J trimming: 10 bases; junction bases outside the gene matches: 6. The CDR3 loop is CASSFERGGQEQFF. The CDR3 region has the DNA TGTGCCAGCAGTTTTGAGCGGGGGGGCCAAGAGCAGTTCTTC.

This clonotype was picked up many times. The V gene is TRBV15, the J gene TRBJ1-1; 7 bases map to TRBD1. Germline CDR1 reads LNHNV; CDR2 reads YYDKDF (reference sequence). Losses at the gene ends were 0 bases for V and 3 bases for J; bases not matched to a gene: 7. The CDR3 runs to 16 residues. The CDR3 region is CATSRDRGGADTEAFF. The CDR3 DNA follows: TGTGCCACCAGCAGAGATCGAGGGGGCGCGGACACTGAAGCTTTCTTT.

The chain joins TRBV20-1 to TRBJ2-1; maybe TRBD2 (6 bases). Germline lookup yields CDR1 DFQATT and CDR2 SNEGSKA (reference sequence). V gave up 2 bases and J gave up 0 bases, with 11 bases separating them. This CDR3 contains 15 residues. The CDR3 region is CSARKREFSYNEQFF. The CDR3 nucleotides are TGCAGTGCTAGAAAACGGGAGTTCTCCTACAATGAGCAGTTCTTC.

There are many counts of this clonotype. The V gene is TRBV20-1, the J gene TRBJ2-7; 7 bases map to TRBD2. Losses at the gene ends were 3 bases for V and 2 bases for J; bases not matched to a gene: 19. Germline V lookup: CDR1 DFQATT, CDR2 SNEGSKA (reference sequence). This CDR3 region has 18 residues. The CDR3 nucleotides are TGCAGTGCTAGCGCCGAGGCCCACCCTAGCGGAAGTACCTACGAGCAGTACTTC. Protein: CSASAEAHPSGSTYEQYF.

Only a few counts were recorded for this clonotype. The chain recombines TRBV7-9 with TRBJ2-5; D not resolved. Germline V CDR1 and CDR2: SEHNR, FQNEAQ (reference sequence). CDR3 length: 15 amino acids. The V end was cut by 1 base, the J end by 2 bases, with 11 bases between. The CDR3 reads CASSLERSSQETQYF. In DNA, the CDR3 is TGTGCCAGCAGCTTAGAGAGGTCTTCACAAGAGACCCAGTACTTC.